These T cell receptor beta chains were read from a single sample in a study of control samples from healthy donors and cancer patients. Clones were sequenced by immunoSEQ multiplex PCR, and TCRdb holds only the in-frame ones, with some missing. The sample has approximately 66,000 clones, roughly 89% seen once. The sample comprised PBMCs. These receptors originate from a man aged 55 to 70 with colorectal cancer. Each CDR3 is given with its conserved first and last residue. D genes are given only for firm matches. A row's size may be missing; if present it is once, few, many or a size class.

V	D	J	length	size	DNA	CDR3
TRBV19	.	TRBJ1-5	16	.	TGTGCCAGTAATGGGCAGGGACATTATACGAATCAGCCCCAGCATTTT	CASNGQGHYTNQPQHF
TRBV30	.	TRBJ1-2	13	medium-sized	TGTGCCTGGAGTCCAAGTTCAGGGTATGGCTACACCTTC	CAWSPSSGYGYTF
TRBV9	.	TRBJ2-5	14	.	TGTGCCAGCAGCGTAGCGGGGAGGTTAGAGACCCAGTACTTC	CASSVAGRLETQYF
TRBV24-1	.	TRBJ1-5	18	.	TGTGCCACCAGTGACCCCCCTGTGGGGGGGCAAAGCAATCAGCCCCAGCATTTT	CATSDPPVGGQSNQPQHF
TRBV3-1/TRBV3-2	.	TRBJ1-5	15	.	TGTGCCAGCAGCCAAGACTACAGTAGCAATCAGCCCCAGCATTTT	CASSQDYSSNQPQHF
TRBV9	.	TRBJ2-3	18	.	TGTGCCAGCAGCGTAGCGAGCGGGCGAACCCCTAGCACAGATACGCAGTATTTT	CASSVASGRTPSTDTQYF
TRBV24-1	TRBD2	TRBJ2-5	16	.	TGTGCCACCAGTGTCATGACTAGCGGGGGGTGGGAGACCCAGTACTTC	CATSVMTSGGWETQYF
TRBV5-4	TRBD1	TRBJ2-1	15	.	TGTGCCAGCAACTTGGGACAGGGTCTGAACAATGAGCAGTTCTTC	CASNLGQGLNNEQFF
TRBV6-5	TRBD1	TRBJ2-7	14	.	TGTGCCAGCAGTTACTCGACAGGGTTCTACGAGCAGTACTTC	CASSYSTGFYEQYF
TRBV5-1	TRBD1	TRBJ2-3	14	.	TGCGCCAGCAGCTCGGACAGGGCGACAGATACGCAGTATTTT	CASSSDRATDTQYF
TRBV11-2	.	TRBJ2-1	12	.	TGTGCCAGCAGGCACCCAACGGGTGAGCAGTTCTTC	CASRHPTGEQFF
TRBV30	.	TRBJ2-7	15	.	TGTGCCTGGAGTGCCCCAGGGTCGGGCTCCTACGAGCAGTACTTC	CAWSAPGSGSYEQYF
TRBV9	.	TRBJ1-1	15	.	TGTGCCAGCAGCGTAGGTTCGAACCTGAACACTGAAGCTTTCTTT	CASSVGSNLNTEAFF
TRBV7-3	.	TRBJ2-3	15	.	TGTGCCAGCAGCTTAAGGGGCTTTAGCACAGATACGCAGTATTTT	CASSLRGFSTDTQYF
TRBV5-1	TRBD1	TRBJ1-2	15	.	TGCGCCAGCAGCCGGTTCCGGGACAGGGGGCTTGGCTACACCTTC	CASSRFRDRGLGYTF
TRBV5-4	.	TRBJ1-6	16	.	TGTGCCAGCAGCTTATCTGGACGGATTTATAATTCACCCCTCCACTTT	CASSLSGRIYNSPLHF
TRBV9	TRBD1	TRBJ1-1	14	.	TGTGCCAGCAGCCCCACCGACAGGGGCACTGAAGCTTTCTTT	CASSPTDRGTEAFF
TRBV6-2/TRBV6-3	.	TRBJ2-2	14	.	TGTGCCAGCAGCTCGAGGCGTAACACCGGGGAGCTGTTTTTT	CASSSRRNTGELFF
TRBV7-9	.	TRBJ2-7	11	.	TGTGCCAGCAGCTCCCAGGTCCAGCAGTACTTC	CASSSQVQQYF
TRBV7-2	.	TRBJ1-2	15	.	TGTGCCAGCAGCTCTCCGGGACTCGGAAACTATGGCTACACCTTC	CASSSPGLGNYGYTF
TRBV30	.	TRBJ1-5	13	.	TGTGCCTGGAGTGTTTTGGGAGGTCAGCCCCAGCATTTT	CAWSVLGGQPQHF
TRBV11-3	.	TRBJ2-5	12	.	TGTGCCAGCGGGACTGAGAGAGGGACCCAGTACTTC	CASGTERGTQYF
TRBV29-1	.	TRBJ2-7	13	.	TGCAGCGTTCAAACAGGGAGCTCCTACGAGCAGTACTTC	CSVQTGSSYEQYF
TRBV5-1	TRBD1	TRBJ2-7	15	once	TGCGCCAGCATCCCCATGCCCGGGACAGGTGGAGAGCAGTACTTC	CASIPMPGTGGEQYF
TRBV6-5	.	TRBJ1-1	12	.	TGTGCCAGCACCCGGGGGGGCACTGAAGCTTTCTTT	CASTRGGTEAFF
TRBV18	TRBD2	TRBJ2-3	17	.	TGTGCCAGCTCACCATCCCAGTATAGCGGGAGCACAGATACGCAGTATTTT	CASSPSQYSGSTDTQYF
TRBV19	.	TRBJ1-3	16	.	TGTGCCAGTACCTCGCCCCAGGGTAGCTCTGGAAACACCATATATTTT	CASTSPQGSSGNTIYF
TRBV5-4	TRBD2	TRBJ2-5	14	.	TGTGCCAGCAGCGGGGGACTAGCCCAAGAGACCCAGTACTTC	CASSGGLAQETQYF
TRBV24-1	.	TRBJ2-3	13	.	TGTGCCACCCAACGGGCCGGCACAGATACGCAGTATTTT	CATQRAGTDTQYF
TRBV7-2	TRBD1	TRBJ1-2	15	.	TGTGCCAGCAGCTCCCCGCCGGGGACAGCTTATGGCTACACCTTC	CASSSPPGTAYGYTF
TRBV30	TRBD2	TRBJ2-3	13	.	TGTGCCTTGCTGACTAGCGGGAGAGATACGCAGTATTTT	CALLTSGRDTQYF
TRBV6-4	TRBD2	TRBJ2-1	15	.	TGTGCCAGCAGTGACTCTAGCGGGGGGGCCAATGAGCAGTTCTTC	CASSDSSGGANEQFF
TRBV28	.	TRBJ1-1	14	.	TGTGCCAGCAGTTTAATTGGCCCCTACACTGAAGCTTTCTTT	CASSLIGPYTEAFF
TRBV28	.	TRBJ2-7	13	.	TGTGCCAGCAGTTTACGAGGTCCCTACGAGCAGTACTTC	CASSLRGPYEQYF
TRBV5-1	.	TRBJ2-1	13	.	TGCGCCAGCAGCTTGATGGGTTTCACTGAGCAGTTCTTC	CASSLMGFTEQFF
TRBV5-1	.	TRBJ1-5	15	.	TGCGCCAGCAGCTTGGGGGCAAGTAGCAATCAGCCCCAGCATTTT	CASSLGASSNQPQHF
TRBV12-3/TRBV12-4	.	TRBJ1-1	13	.	TGTGCCAGCAACAATGCGGGGAACACTGAAGCTTTCTTT	CASNNAGNTEAFF
TRBV27	TRBD2	TRBJ2-3	16	.	TGTGCCAGCAGTTTTGCTAGCGGGGGCCCACCAGATACGCAGTATTTT	CASSFASGGPPDTQYF
TRBV5-4	.	TRBJ1-5	16	.	TGTGCCAGCAGCTTGGACGGTGGGACATCCCATCAGCCCCAGCATTTT	CASSLDGGTSHQPQHF
TRBV5-1	TRBD2	TRBJ2-2	16	.	TGCGCCAGCAGCTCCCGACTAGCGGGGAACACCGGGGAGCTGTTTTTT	CASSSRLAGNTGELFF
TRBV12-3/TRBV12-4	.	TRBJ2-7	11	.	TGTGCCAGCAGTTCCGGCAAAAAGCAGTACTTC	CASSSGKKQYF
TRBV19	.	TRBJ1-5	12	.	TGTGCCAGTAGTCCTTTCAATCAGCCCCAGCATTTT	CASSPFNQPQHF
TRBV7-9	.	TRBJ1-6	14	.	TGTGCCAGCAGCTTCGCCCCCTATAATTCACCCCTCCACTTT	CASSFAPYNSPLHF
TRBV3-1/TRBV3-2	.	TRBJ1-5	13	.	TGTGCCAGCAGCCCTGACGGGGCCCAGCCCCAGCATTTT	CASSPDGAQPQHF
TRBV6-4	.	TRBJ1-2	13	.	TGTGCCAGCAGTAGGGGGGGCGAATATGGCTACACCTTC	CASSRGGEYGYTF
TRBV29-1	.	TRBJ1-1	13	.	TGCAGCGTTGAAGTGATGGGGGGCACTGAAGCTTTCTTT	CSVEVMGGTEAFF
TRBV19	TRBD1	TRBJ1-1	14	once	TGTGCCAGCAAGGACAGGGAGCGTATCACTGAAGCTTTCTTT	CASKDRERITEAFF
TRBV7-3	.	TRBJ1-1	13	.	TGTGCCAGCTCGACAGGCCGGAACACTGAAGCTTTCTTT	CASSTGRNTEAFF
TRBV27	.	TRBJ2-5	15	.	TGTGCCAGCAGTTCCCTTTTTTTTGGGAGAGAGACCCAGTACTTC	CASSSLFFGRETQYF
TRBV6-5	.	TRBJ2-7	11	.	TGTGCCAGCAGTACCCCCGTCGAGCAGTACTTC	CASSTPVEQYF
TRBV12-3/TRBV12-4	.	TRBJ2-2	13	.	TGTGCCAGCAGCGGGACATCCACCGGGGAGCTGTTTTTT	CASSGTSTGELFF
TRBV18	.	TRBJ1-2	14	.	TGTGCCAGCTCACCAAGGGACACCCTCTATGGCTACACCTTC	CASSPRDTLYGYTF
TRBV30	.	TRBJ1-4	13	.	TGTGCCTGGACGTCCCAGGTCGGGGAAAAACTGTTTTTT	CAWTSQVGEKLFF
TRBV3-1/TRBV3-2	.	TRBJ2-3	17	.	TGTGCCAGCAGCGCCAGAGCAGGGGGGTCCCTGCTGGATACGCAGTATTTT	CASSARAGGSLLDTQYF